Sequencing of this T cell receptor (beta chain) was carried out in a study of CD8+ T cells in alopecia areata. Losses at the gene ends were 4 bases for V and 1 base for J; bases not matched to a gene: 3. Germline lookup yields CDR1 SGHRS and CDR2 YFSETQ. The CDR3 length is 15 residues. Treatment specified: oral pan-JAK inhibitor, 5-10 mg twice daily. Once RNA had been extracted, it was reverse transcribed into cDNA to act as the sequencing template. Clones were read by immunoSEQ multiplex PCR, and TCRdb kept only the in-frame ones, dropping some. The sample gives some 150,000 clones, approximately 90% of which show up once; around 14% is in the top ten. Worth noting for this clone: The same CDR3 is also encoded by other DNA sequences in this sample.

The chain recombines TRBV5-1 with TRBJ2-3; TRBD1 aligns across 10 bases. The TCR comes from a human donor with alopecia areata. This specimen was CD8+ T cells sorted from blood, taken at week 4, from a patient treated with tofacitinib. The CDR3 DNA reads as TGCGCCAGCAGCCCGGGGACAGGGGGCACAGATACGCAGTATTTT. This translates into CASSPGTGGTDTQYF. Full variable domain (remainder filled in from reference TRBV5-1 and TRBJ2-3): KAGVTQTPRYLIKTRGQQVTLSCSPISGHRSVSWYQQTPGQGLQFLFEYFSETQRNKGNFPGRFSGRQFSNSRSEMNVSTLELGDSALYLCASSPGTGGTDTQYFGPGTRLTVL.